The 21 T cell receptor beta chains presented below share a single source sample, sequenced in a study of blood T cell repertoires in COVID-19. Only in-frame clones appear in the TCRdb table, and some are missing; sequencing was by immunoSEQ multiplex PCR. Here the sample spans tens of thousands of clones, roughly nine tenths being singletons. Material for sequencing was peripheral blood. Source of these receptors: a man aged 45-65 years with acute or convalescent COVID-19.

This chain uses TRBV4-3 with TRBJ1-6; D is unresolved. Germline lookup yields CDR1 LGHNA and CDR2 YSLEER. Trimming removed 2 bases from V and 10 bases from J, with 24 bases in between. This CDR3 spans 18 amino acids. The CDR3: CASSQSPTPGSYSSPLHF. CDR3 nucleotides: TGCGCCAGCAGCCAATCCCCTACCCCCGGGTCGTATTCATCACCCCTCCACTTT.

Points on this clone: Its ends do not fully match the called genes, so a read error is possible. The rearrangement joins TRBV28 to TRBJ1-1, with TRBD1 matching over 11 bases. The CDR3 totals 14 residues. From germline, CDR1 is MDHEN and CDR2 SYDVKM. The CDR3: CASSTGGQGGPRLF. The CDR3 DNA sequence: TGTGCCAGCAGTACCGGGGGACAGGGGGGACCCCGGCTTTTT.

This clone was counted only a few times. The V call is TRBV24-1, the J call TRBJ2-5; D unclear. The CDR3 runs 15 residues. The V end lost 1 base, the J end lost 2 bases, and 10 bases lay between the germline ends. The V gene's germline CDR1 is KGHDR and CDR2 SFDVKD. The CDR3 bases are TGTGCCACCAGTGATTTTAGCAGCATGCAAGAGACCCAGTACTTC. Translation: CATSDFSSMQETQYF.

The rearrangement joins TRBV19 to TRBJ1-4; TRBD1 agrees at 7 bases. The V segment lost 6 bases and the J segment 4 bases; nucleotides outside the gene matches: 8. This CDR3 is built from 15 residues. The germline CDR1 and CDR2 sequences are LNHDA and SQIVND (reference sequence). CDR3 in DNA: TGTGCCAGTAGCCCGACCCAGGGGGGTAATGAAAAACTGTTTTTT. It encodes CASSPTQGGNEKLFF.

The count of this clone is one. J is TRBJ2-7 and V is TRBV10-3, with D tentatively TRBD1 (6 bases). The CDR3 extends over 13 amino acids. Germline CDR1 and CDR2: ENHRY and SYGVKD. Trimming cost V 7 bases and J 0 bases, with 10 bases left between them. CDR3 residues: CAINTGSSYEQYF. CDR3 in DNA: TGTGCCATCAATACAGGGAGCTCCTACGAGCAGTACTTC.

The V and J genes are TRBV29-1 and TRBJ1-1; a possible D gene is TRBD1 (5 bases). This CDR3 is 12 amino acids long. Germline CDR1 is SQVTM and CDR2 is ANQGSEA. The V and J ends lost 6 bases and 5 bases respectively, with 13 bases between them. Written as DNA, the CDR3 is TGCAGCGTGAGTACAGGAAGGACTGAAGCTTTCTTT. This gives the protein CSVSTGRTEAFF.

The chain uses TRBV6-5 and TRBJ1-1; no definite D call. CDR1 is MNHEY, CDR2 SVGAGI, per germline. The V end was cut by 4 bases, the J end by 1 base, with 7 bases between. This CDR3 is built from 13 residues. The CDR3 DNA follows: TGTGCCAGCAGTTTTGTGGCGAACACTGAAGCTTTCTTT. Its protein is CASSFVANTEAFF.

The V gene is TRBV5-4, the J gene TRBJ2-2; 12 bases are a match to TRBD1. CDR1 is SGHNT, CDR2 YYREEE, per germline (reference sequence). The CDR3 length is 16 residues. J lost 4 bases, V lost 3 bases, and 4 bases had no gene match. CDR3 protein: CASSSPGQGATGELFF. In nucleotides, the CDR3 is TGTGCCAGCAGCTCCCCGGGACAGGGGGCCACCGGGGAGCTGTTTTTT. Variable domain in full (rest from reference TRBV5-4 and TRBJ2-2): ETGVTQSPTHLIKTRGQQVTLRCSSQSGHNTVSWYQQALGQGPQFIFQYYREEENGRGNFPPRFSGLQFPNYSSELNVNALELDDSALYLCASSSPGQGATGELFFGEGSRLTVL.

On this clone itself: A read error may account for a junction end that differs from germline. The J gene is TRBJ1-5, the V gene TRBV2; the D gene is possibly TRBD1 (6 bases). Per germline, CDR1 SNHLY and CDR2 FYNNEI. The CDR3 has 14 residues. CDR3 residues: CASREDRYLGPQHF. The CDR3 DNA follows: TGTGCCAGCAGAGAAGACAGGTACCTTGGGCCCCAGCATTTT.

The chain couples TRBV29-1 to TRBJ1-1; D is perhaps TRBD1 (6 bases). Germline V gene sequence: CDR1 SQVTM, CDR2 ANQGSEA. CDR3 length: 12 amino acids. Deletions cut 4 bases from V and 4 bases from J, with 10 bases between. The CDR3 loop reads CSVAGQSTEAFF. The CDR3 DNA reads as TGCAGCGTTGCGGGACAAAGCACTGAAGCTTTCTTT.

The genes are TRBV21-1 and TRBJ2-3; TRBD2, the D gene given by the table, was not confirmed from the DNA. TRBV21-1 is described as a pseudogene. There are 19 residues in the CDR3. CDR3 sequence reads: CASSKAPPQLAGDTDTQYF. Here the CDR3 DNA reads TGTGCCAGCAGCAAAGCTCCCCCCCAACTGGCGGGAGACACAGATACGCAGTATTTT.

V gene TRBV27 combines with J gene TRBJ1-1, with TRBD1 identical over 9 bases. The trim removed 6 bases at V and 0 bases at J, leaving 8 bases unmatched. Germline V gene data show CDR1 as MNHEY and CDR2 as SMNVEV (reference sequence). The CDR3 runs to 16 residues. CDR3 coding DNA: TGTGCCAGCAGGGTGACAGGGGGTGCGTTGAACACTGAAGCTTTCTTT. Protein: CASRVTGGALNTEAFF.

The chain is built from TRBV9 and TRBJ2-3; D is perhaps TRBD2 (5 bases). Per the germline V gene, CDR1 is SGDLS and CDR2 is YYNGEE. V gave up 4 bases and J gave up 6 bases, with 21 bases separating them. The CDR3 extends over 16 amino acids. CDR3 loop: CASSPRYSGPWDTQYF. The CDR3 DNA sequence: TGTGCCAGCAGCCCCCGGTACAGCGGTCCGTGGGATACGCAGTATTTT.

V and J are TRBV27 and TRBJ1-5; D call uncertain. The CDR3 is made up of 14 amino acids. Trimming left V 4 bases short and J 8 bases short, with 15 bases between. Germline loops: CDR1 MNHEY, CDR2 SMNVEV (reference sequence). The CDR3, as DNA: TGTGCCAGCAGTTCCCTCGGAGAGACGGAGCCCCAGCATTTT. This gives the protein CASSSLGETEPQHF.

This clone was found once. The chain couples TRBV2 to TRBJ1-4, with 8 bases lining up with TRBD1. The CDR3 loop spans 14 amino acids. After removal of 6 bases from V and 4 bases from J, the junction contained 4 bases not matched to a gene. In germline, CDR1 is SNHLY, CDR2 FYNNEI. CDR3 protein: CASSSGQDNEKLFF. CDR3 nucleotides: TGTGCCAGCAGCTCGGGACAGGATAATGAAAAACTGTTTTTT.

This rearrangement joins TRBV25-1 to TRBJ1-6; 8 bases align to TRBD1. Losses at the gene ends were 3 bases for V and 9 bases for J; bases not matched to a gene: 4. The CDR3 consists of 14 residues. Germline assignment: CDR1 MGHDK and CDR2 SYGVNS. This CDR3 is CASSETGVVSPLHF. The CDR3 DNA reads TGTGCCAGCAGTGAGACAGGGGTAGTTTCACCCCTCCACTTT.

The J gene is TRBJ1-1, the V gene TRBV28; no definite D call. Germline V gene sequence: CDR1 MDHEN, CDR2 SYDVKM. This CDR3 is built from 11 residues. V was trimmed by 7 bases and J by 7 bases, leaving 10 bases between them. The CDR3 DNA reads TGTGCCAGCACCGGTGGTTTTGAAGCTTTCTTT. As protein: CASTGGFEAFF.

CDR3 DNA sequence: TGCAGCGTTGACTCACTAGAGAACATCAATGAGCAGTTCTTC. Protein product: CSVDSLENINEQFF. The chain combines TRBV29-1 with TRBJ2-1; TRBD2 might be the D (5 bases). CDR3 length: 14 residues. Trimming shortened V by 3 bases and J by 6 bases, and 15 bases separated the two germline ends. The germline CDR1 and CDR2 sequences are SQVTM and ANQGSEA.

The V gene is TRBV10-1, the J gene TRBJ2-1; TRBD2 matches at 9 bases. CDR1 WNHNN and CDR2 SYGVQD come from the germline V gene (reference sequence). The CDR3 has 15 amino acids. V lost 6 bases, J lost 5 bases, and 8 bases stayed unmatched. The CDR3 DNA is TGCGCCAGCAGCCTGGGGGCTAGCGGGAACAATGAGCAGTTCTTC. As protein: CASSLGASGNNEQFF.

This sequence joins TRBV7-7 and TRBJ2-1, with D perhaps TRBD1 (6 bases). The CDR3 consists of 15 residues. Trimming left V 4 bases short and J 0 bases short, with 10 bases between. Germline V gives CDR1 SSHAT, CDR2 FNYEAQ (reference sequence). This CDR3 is CASSSLGGSYNEQFF. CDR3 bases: TGTGCCAGCAGCTCACTAGGGGGCTCCTACAATGAGCAGTTCTTC.

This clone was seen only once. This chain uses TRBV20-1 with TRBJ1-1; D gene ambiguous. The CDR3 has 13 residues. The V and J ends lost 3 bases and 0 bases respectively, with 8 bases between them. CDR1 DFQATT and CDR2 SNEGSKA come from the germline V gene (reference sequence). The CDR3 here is CSASNAMNTEAFF. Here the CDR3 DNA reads TGCAGTGCTAGTAATGCTATGAACACTGAAGCTTTCTTT.